Following are 26 T cell receptor beta chains from one sample sequenced in a study of T cell changes during pregnancy in multiple sclerosis. Produced via immunoSEQ multiplex PCR; TCRdb's table is partial and in-frame only. The sample includes 40,000 to 45,000 clones, about 88% of them seen just once. The material was CD4+ T cells from peripheral blood mononuclear cells, obtained in the first trimester of pregnancy. These receptors were obtained from a female donor with multiple sclerosis, enrolled in a pregnancy study.

This clone has just one count. The CDR3 sequence: CASSWSGGSTDTQYF. The DNA for the CDR3 is TGCGCCAGCAGCTGGAGTGGGGGGAGCACAGATACGCAGTATTTT. The rearrangement links TRBV5-1 to TRBJ2-3, with D possibly TRBD2 on 6 matching bases. Trimming stripped 3 bases from V and 0 bases from J, with 11 bases between. CDR3 size: 15 residues. The germline V gene encodes CDR1 SGHRS and CDR2 YFSETQ.

V gene TRBV5-1 combines with J gene TRBJ2-1; D is uncertain. CDR1 is SGHRS and CDR2 is YFSETQ in the germline V gene. CDR3 length: 15 amino acids. Deletions cut 0 bases from V and 0 bases from J, with 7 bases between. CDR3 sequence (DNA): TGCGCCAGCAGCTTGGGAGGCGGCTCCTACAATGAGCAGTTCTTC. It specifies CASSLGGGSYNEQFF.

The chain carries TRBV6-5 and TRBJ2-7; D not resolved. V was shortened by 0 bases and J by 3 bases, with 9 bases between the two germline ends. This CDR3 spans 14 amino acids. CDR1 and CDR2 from the germline V gene are MNHEY and SVGAGI. For the CDR3, the DNA is TGTGCCAGCAGTTACTCTTTGTTCGGCTACGAGCAGTACTTC. It is translated as CASSYSLFGYEQYF.

The genes are TRBV6-5 and TRBJ2-1; D call uncertain. This CDR3 region has 13 residues. Trimming pared 0 bases from V and 7 bases from J, leaving 7 bases between. Germline V gene data show CDR1 as MNHEY and CDR2 as SVGAGI. CDR3 amino acids: CASSYSMRNEQFF. CDR3 coding DNA: TGTGCCAGCAGTTACTCGATGCGTAATGAGCAGTTCTTC.

Here the CDR3 DNA reads TGTGCCAGCAGTCAGACAGGGGTTAATGAAAAACTGTTTTTT. Protein: CASSQTGVNEKLFF. The chain has TRBV28 and TRBJ1-4; 8 bases are a match to TRBD1. V lost 5 bases to trimming and J lost 4 bases; unmatched junction nucleotides: 3. Germline V gene sequence: CDR1 MDHEN, CDR2 SYDVKM. The CDR3 consists of 14 residues.

The gene calls are TRBV12-5 and TRBJ2-7; 7 positions match TRBD1. V shed 5 bases, J shed 6 bases, and the junction held 7 bases outside the gene matches. The CDR3 sequence is 13 residues long. From germline, CDR1 is LGHNT and CDR2 FRNRAP. The CDR3 DNA reads TGTGCTAGTGGTCCCGACAGGGTTCTCGAGCAGTACTTC. Protein: CASGPDRVLEQYF.

The chain recombines TRBV28 with TRBJ2-2, with TRBD2 matching over 7 bases. Germline trimming cut 6 bases from V and 7 bases from J; bases unmatched to any gene: 14. This CDR3 is 16 amino acids long. CDR1 is MDHEN and CDR2 is SYDVKM in the germline V gene. CDR3 sequence (DNA): TGTGCCAGCAGGCCACCCCGGGGGAGGGTAGTCGGGGAGCTGTTTTTT. Protein: CASRPPRGRVVGELFF.

This chain joins TRBV6-5 and TRBJ1-1, with D uncertain. The CDR3 loop spans 14 amino acids. Trimming removed 8 bases at V and 1 base at J, with 14 bases between. The germline V gene encodes CDR1 MNHEY and CDR2 SVGAGI. For the CDR3, the DNA is TGTGCCAGCGCAAGTCCGGGTTCGAACACTGAAGCTTTCTTT. This gives the protein CASASPGSNTEAFF.

V is TRBV7-9 and J is TRBJ2-5, with a weak D call TRBD1 (6 bases). The CDR3 consists of 14 residues. Germline CDR1 is SEHNR and CDR2 is FQNEAQ (reference sequence). V gave up 1 base and J gave up 4 bases, with 10 bases separating them. The chain's CDR3 is CASSLGSGAETQYF. As DNA, the CDR3 is TGTGCCAGCAGCTTAGGATCAGGGGCAGAGACCCAGTACTTC.

This clone has only one observation. The chain recombines TRBV4-1 with TRBJ2-7, with 7 bases identical to TRBD1. The germline V gene has CDR1 MGHRA and CDR2 YSYEKL. The V and J ends lost 5 bases and 3 bases, in that order; junction bases with no gene match: 4. This CDR3 has 13 amino acids. The DNA of the CDR3 is TGCGCCAGCAGCTTCGACAGGGACTACGAGCAGTACTTC. Its translation is CASSFDRDYEQYF.

V and J are TRBV9 and TRBJ1-1; D uncertain. This CDR3 has 15 amino acids. Trimming pared 0 bases from V and 1 base from J, leaving 10 bases between. Germline V gives CDR1 SGDLS, CDR2 YYNGEE. This chain's CDR3 is CASSVVRPTNTEAFF. The CDR3 DNA reads as TGTGCCAGCAGCGTAGTGAGGCCGACGAACACTGAAGCTTTCTTT.

This sequence joins TRBV27 and TRBJ1-2; D not resolved. The CDR3 contains 18 residues. The V and J ends lost 5 bases and 0 bases respectively, with 22 bases between them. CDR1 is MNHEY, CDR2 SMNVEV, per germline (reference sequence). The CDR3 here is CASSPSDRTLASNYGYTF. The CDR3 DNA follows: TGTGCCAGCAGTCCGTCCGACCGGACTTTGGCCTCTAACTATGGCTACACCTTC.

This chain connects TRBV19 to TRBJ2-3, with D possibly being TRBD2 (5 bases). The germline CDR1 and CDR2 sequences are LNHDA and SQIVND (reference sequence). The CDR3 covers 14 residues. Deletions cut 3 bases from V and 5 bases from J, with 12 bases between. CDR3 coding DNA: TGTGCCAGTAGTATCGGTAGCGCCGGAGATACGCAGTATTTT. Translating gives CASSIGSAGDTQYF. Full variable domain (rest looked up from reference TRBV19 and TRBJ2-3): DGGITQSPKYLFRKEGQNVTLSCEQNLNHDAMYWYRQDPGQGLRLIYYSQIVNDFQKGDIAEGYSVSREKKESFPLTVTSAQKNPTAFYLCASSIGSAGDTQYFGPGTRLTVL.

The V call is TRBV9, the J call TRBJ2-1; 7 bases line up with TRBD2. CDR1 and CDR2 (germline): SGDLS, YYNGEE. The CDR3 loop spans 15 amino acids. The V segment lost 0 bases and the J segment 8 bases; nucleotides outside the gene matches: 8. CDR3 amino acids: CASSVVKGGYHEQFF. The CDR3 DNA reads TGTGCCAGCAGCGTAGTAAAGGGAGGGTACCATGAGCAGTTCTTC.

The chain couples TRBV5-1 to TRBJ2-7; D call uncertain. Deletions cut 1 base from V and 1 base from J, with 9 bases between. The germline gives CDR1 SGHRS, CDR2 YFSETQ. The CDR3 contains 14 residues. The CDR3 sequence: CASSLYRASYEQYF. The CDR3 DNA sequence: TGCGCCAGCAGCTTGTACAGAGCATCCTACGAGCAGTACTTC.

The chain's CDR3 is CSVPVGAGGKQFF. As DNA, the CDR3 is TGCAGCGTTCCGGTTGGTGCGGGAGGAAAGCAGTTCTTC. The chain combines TRBV29-1 with TRBJ2-1, with 8 bases that match TRBD2. The CDR3 totals 13 residues. J lost 11 bases, V lost 5 bases, and 11 bases had no gene match. In germline, CDR1 is SQVTM, CDR2 ANQGSEA.

This rearrangement joins TRBV5-6 to TRBJ2-3; maybe TRBD2 (7 bases). The CDR3 has 16 residues. Germline values: CDR1 SGHDT, CDR2 YYEEEE. Trimming left V 2 bases short and J 0 bases short, with 13 bases between. The DNA of the CDR3 is TGTGCCAGCAGCTTTTTTCGGGGGGCGAGCACAGATACGCAGTATTTT. The encoded protein is CASSFFRGASTDTQYF.

The chain couples TRBV5-1 to TRBJ1-4, with a possible D match to TRBD1 (6 bases). V gave up 2 bases and J gave up 0 bases, with 11 bases separating them. Germline values: CDR1 SGHRS, CDR2 YFSETQ. This CDR3 has 16 amino acids. The CDR3 reads CASSLGQISTNEKLFF. The CDR3 DNA reads as TGCGCCAGCAGCTTAGGACAGATATCAACTAATGAAAAACTGTTTTTT.

V is TRBV6-1 and J is TRBJ2-4; maybe TRBD1 (5 bases). CDR1 is MNHNS and CDR2 is SASEGT in the germline V gene. The V end lost 3 bases, the J end lost 2 bases, and 8 bases lay between the germline ends. The CDR3 is 14 residues long. This CDR3 is CASSDRVTKNIQYF. CDR3 bases: TGTGCCAGCAGTGACAGGGTCACCAAAAACATTCAGTACTTC.

J is TRBJ1-1 and V is TRBV5-4; weak D call: TRBD1 (5 bases). Germline assignment: CDR1 SGHNT and CDR2 YYREEE (reference sequence). There are 13 residues in the CDR3. V was cut by 4 bases and J by 5 bases, with 12 bases left in between. CDR3: CASSQGSDTEAFF. The CDR3 region has the DNA TGTGCCAGCAGCCAGGGCTCGGATACTGAAGCTTTCTTT.

The gene calls are TRBV5-1 and TRBJ2-1; 7 bases map to TRBD2. V was clipped by 2 bases and J by 3 bases; unmatched bases: 5. Germline lookup yields CDR1 SGHRS and CDR2 YFSETQ. This CDR3 has 15 amino acids. The CDR3 sequence: CASSLTASGYNEQFF. CDR3 DNA: TGCGCCAGCAGCTTAACGGCTAGCGGCTACAATGAGCAGTTCTTC.

This clone was recorded a few times. The chain has TRBV29-1 and TRBJ1-1, with TRBD1 identical over 8 bases. The germline V gene has CDR1 SQVTM and CDR2 ANQGSEA. CDR3 length: 14 residues. The V and J ends lost 7 bases and 0 bases, in that order; junction bases with no gene match: 7. CDR3 protein: CSANDRGLNTEAFF. The DNA for the CDR3 is TGCAGCGCAAACGACAGGGGACTGAACACTGAAGCTTTCTTT.

This chain uses TRBV7-9 with TRBJ1-2; no firm D call. V lost 1 base, J lost 8 bases, and 14 bases lay in between. Germline loops: CDR1 SEHNR, CDR2 FQNEAQ (reference sequence). The length of the CDR3 is 14 residues. The CDR3 sequence: CASSLDLGSGGYTF. As DNA, the CDR3 is TGTGCCAGCAGCTTAGATCTGGGCTCGGGAGGCTACACCTTC.

The chain has TRBV5-4 and TRBJ2-2; no firm D call. CDR3 length: 15 residues. V dropped 2 bases and J dropped 0 bases, with 8 bases sitting between them. Germline assignment: CDR1 SGHNT and CDR2 YYREEE (reference sequence). The CDR3 loop is CASSLGGSNTGELFF. The CDR3, as DNA: TGTGCCAGCAGCTTAGGCGGTTCGAACACCGGGGAGCTGTTTTTT.

The chain links TRBV11-2 to TRBJ2-1; 8 bases align to TRBD2. CDR1 is SGHAT and CDR2 is FQNNGV in the germline V gene. The trim removed 3 bases at V and 6 bases at J, leaving 7 bases unmatched. The CDR3 length is 15 residues. The CDR3 DNA sequence: TGTGCCAGCAGCTTGATTAGCGGGACCCTCAATGAGCAGTTCTTC. This codes for CASSLISGTLNEQFF.

In regard to this clone: Germline and junction disagree at one end, which may indicate a read error. The chain is built from TRBV6-1 and TRBJ2-7, with 8 bases identical to TRBD2. This CDR3 spans 16 amino acids. Germline lookup yields CDR1 MNHNS and CDR2 SASEGT. The CDR3 sequence: CASSVEAGEFSHEQYF. The CDR3, as DNA: TGTGCCAGCAGTGTGGAAGCGGGAGAGTTCTCCCACGAGCAGTACTTC.